This T cell receptor beta chain came from a study of T cell responses to AZD1222 COVID-19 vaccine (dated by TCRdb to the early 2020s). Study-level background: AZD1222 recipients given second doses at about 4 weeks or at about 12 weeks were pooled, since spike-specific TCR depth and breadth were not found to differ between the two schedules. TCR sequencing covered more than 230 trial participants: nearly 210 given two doses of AZD1222 and approximately 26 given two doses of MenACWY control vaccine. Enrollment into the trials was organized by age into subgroups of 18-55, 56-69 and 70-plus years, and those subgroups contained approximately 150, 30 and 60 TCR-sequenced participants, respectively. On the study overall, not on this receptor specifically: Epitopes outside the regions mutated in the B.1.351 and B.1.1.7 variants were reportedly recognized by nearly half of the unique spike-specific TCRs. Because no day 14 peak-response samples were available, repertoires were characterized only after the peak T cell response. Vaccine-associated CD4 TCRs spanned the whole spike protein, with dominant responses in regions 160-218 and 743-854. Conclusions about previously exposed vaccinees are limited, since just 5 to 7 AZD1222 recipients were seropositive for SARS-CoV-2 at baseline. Participants were mostly white British, with more females than males. The authors suggested clonal diversity may have been underestimated. After two AZD1222 doses, both the breadth and the depth of spike-specific TCRs were significantly higher than at day 0 and than in MenACWY recipients. The 56-69-year group was small, and its depth increase did not reach significance, likely because of low power.

The CDR3 regions of human TCRbeta chains were subjected to immunosequencing. On the study's bioinformatics: TCRs in the repertoires were compared against a reference library of SARS-CoV-2-specific TCRs that had been generated with the MIRA antigen-specificity platform. Breadth was defined as the fraction of unique TCRs that were SARS-CoV-2-associated. Depth was defined as the fraction of total T cells that were SARS-CoV-2-associated. Using the MIRA data, each spike-specific TCR was mapped to the spike region that the TCR reacts to and placed in a CD4 or CD8 class. Log10-transformed breadth and depth values were compared by one-way ANOVA with Sidak's multiple comparisons tests. TCRdb provides this immuneACCESS table in a form limited to in-frame rearrangements. Some clones are lacking; in checked studies, under half of them reflect an unresolved V gene, and why the rest are absent is not known. The V and J calls and clone size were taken over from that table, and D and trimming were inferred from the DNA. The sample data list under 150,000 clones, and roughly 90% of these were observed just once. The ten largest clones represent 2.8% of the sample.

This clone was observed once. Which antigen it targets is not known. No much larger clone is present one base from it, and per-base qualities are unavailable. According to the study, the label for this sample's time point signals: baseline before first vaccination. Samples from vaccinated people were obtained from the UK trials COV001 and COV002, which included a single-blind randomized controlled phase 2/3 trial of AZD1222 (ChAdOx1 nCoV-19) in healthy adults. For TCRbeta chain sequencing, PBMC samples from trial participants were taken at day 0 and at day 28 after the second dose. The TCR sequence derives from an adult in good health. Source: peripheral blood, taken on day 0 of AZD1222 vaccination.

The DNA is TGTGCCAGCAGCACGGGACTCCGCTACGAGCAGTACTTC. Its protein reads: CASSTGLRYEQYF. The V and J genes are TRBV5-6 and TRBJ2-7; the D region possibly corresponds to TRBD2 (6 bases align). CDR1 and CDR2, looked up from the germline V gene, are SGHDT and YYEEEE. The CDR3, from cysteine to phenylalanine, totals 13 residues. Here the CDR3 DNA is all that survives: 39 bases in frame from base 1. V is cut by 4 bases and J by 3 bases, and the space between the germline ends is 11 bases.